This is a list of T cell receptor beta chains from one sample in a study of response to subunit inactivated influenza vaccine. TCRdb independently ran MiXCR on the RT-PCR reads; one entry per CDR3 protein. The sample has 500,000 to 600,000 distinct CDR3 sequences, 10% to 15% seen once; the top ten hold around 13%. Sequencing used PBMCs from blood, obtained more than 35 days after vaccination. The source is a man aged 50 to 60 who received an inactivated influenza vaccine. Each CDR3 is given with its conserved first and last residue. The D gene is left open where the match is weak. The listing skips clone size in some rows; elsewhere it reads once, few, many or a size class.

D,V,size,J,DNA,CDR3
NA,TRBV5-1,many,TRBJ1-3,TGCGCCAGCAGCCTCGGGGACACTTACTCTGGAAACACCATATATTTT,CASSLGDTYSGNTIYF
TRBD2,TRBV5-5,NA,TRBJ2-7,TGTGCCAGCAGCTTTTCCCTAGCGGACTCCTACGAGCAGTACTTC,CASSFSLADSYEQYF
NA,TRBV4-1,once,TRBJ1-4,TGCGCCAGCAGCCAAGCAGTGAATGAAAGACTGTTTTTT,CASSQAVNERLFF
NA,TRBV6-4,many,TRBJ2-2,TGTGCCAGCAGTTGGACGTCGAACACCGGGGAGCTGTTTTTT,CASSWTSNTGELFF
NA,TRBV6-5,few,TRBJ2-5,TGTGCCAGCAGTTACGCTAGGGGGGGCCGGGAGACCCAGTACTTC,CASSYARGGRETQYF
TRBD2,TRBV20-1,few,TRBJ2-1,TGCAGTGCTAGTAATATGGTAGCGGGCCGGGGCAATGAGCAGTTCTTC,CSASNMVAGRGNEQFF
TRBD1,TRBV19,NA,TRBJ1-1,TGTGCCAGCGGCCCCGACAGGGACACTGAAGCTTTCTTT,CASGPDRDTEAFF
NA,TRBV6-5,NA,TRBJ2-2,TGTGCCAGCAGTTACGACCGGGACACCAAATTGAACACCGGGGAGCTGTTTTTT,CASSYDRDTKLNTGELFF
NA,TRBV6-5,few,TRBJ1-1,TGTGCCAGCAGTTACTTGGGATTGGGGAACACTGAAGCTTTCTTT,CASSYLGLGNTEAFF
NA,TRBV24-1,few,TRBJ2-2,TGTGCCACCAGTGAAGAGGCGGTTGGAAGCGGGGAGCTGTTTTTT,CATSEEAVGSGELFF
NA,TRBV4-3,NA,TRBJ2-3,TGCGCCAGCAGTCATTATTTGGGCACAGATACGCAGTATTTT,CASSHYLGTDTQYF
NA,TRBV20-1,few,TRBJ2-7,TGCAGTGCTAGAGATCGGCTCGAGCAGTACTTC,CSARDRLEQYF
TRBD1,TRBV20-1,NA,TRBJ2-1,TGCAGTGCTGCCGAGACAGGGGGCCTTCTCAATGAGCAGTTCTTC,CSAAETGGLLNEQFF
TRBD1,TRBV7-6,few,TRBJ1-2,TGTGCCAGCAGCGACAGGGGAGGGTATGGCTACACCTTC,CASSDRGGYGYTF
TRBD1,TRBV12-3/TRBV12-4,many,TRBJ1-1,TGTGCCAGCAGTCCCCACGCGGCAGGGGGCACTGAAGCTTTCTTT,CASSPHAAGGTEAFF
NA,TRBV6-6,few,TRBJ2-5,TGTGCCAGCAGCACCGACAGAGAGACCCAGTACTTC,CASSTDRETQYF
NA,TRBV6-2/TRBV6-3,once,TRBJ1-2,TGTGCCAGCAGTTCTGCGGCAGGGCGGGTCTATGGCTACACCTTC,CASSSAAGRVYGYTF
NA,TRBV5-6,few,TRBJ1-1,TGTGCCAGCAGCTTGGGACCCAAACCTGAAGCTTTCTTT,CASSLGPKPEAFF